This record concerns one T cell receptor (beta chain) sequence. Antigen unknown. These data belong to a study of cytomegalovirus exposure and HLA in healthy donors. Study observations and caveats: The classifier, whose performance was assessed in both the original and validation cohorts, reportedly diagnosed cytomegalovirus status with high specificity and sensitivity. 150 to 200 TCR beta chains were listed as cytomegalovirus-associated. TCR clusters originating in the first cohort tended to co-occur in the roughly 120 validation repertoires, according to a later analysis. In vitro testing confirmed three CMV-associated chains as specific for CMV antigens.

Data came from immunoSEQ multiplex PCR; TCRdb stores just in-frame clones and leaves some out. The data contain 85,000 to 95,000 clones, 96% of them singletons. J was trimmed by 4 bases and V by 5 bases; bases with no gene match: 12. CDR1 is LNHDA, CDR2 SQIVND, per germline (reference sequence). The CDR3 totals 17 residues. The rearrangement uses TRBV19 and TRBJ2-3; TRBD2 agrees at 10 bases. Specimen: PBMCs. This sequence originates from a man aged 18 to 35 in good health and CMV-seronegative. The CDR3 loop is CASSVGLAGVFPDTQYF. The CDR3 DNA sequence: TGTGCCAGTAGTGTGGGGCTAGCGGGAGTATTCCCAGATACGCAGTATTTT.